This TCR beta chain was recovered during a study of T cells in women clearing cervical HPV infection. About the study: Case blood was drawn when the lesion was first found; control blood after infection became undetectable. Cases' blood sampling followed lesion detection by median roughly 150 days (90 to 200).

The data were produced by immunoSEQ multiplex PCR, yet TCRdb's version contains in-frame clones alone and is incomplete. The repertoire table contains about 23,000 clones. Findings and caveats of the study: Cases and controls were distinguished at AUC about 0.79 by richness and V genes.

CDR3 length: 15 residues. The germline V and J ends were trimmed by 3 bases and 2 bases, with 10 bases remaining between them. Germline values: CDR1 KGHSH, CDR2 LQKENI. This clone shows up as medium-sized (0.01 to 0.1%) by frequency. No antigen is known for it. The CDR3 end falls 3 residues outside the read, so it is completed with the germline J gene. Sequenced: blood buffy coat. The receptor was isolated from a woman aged 18 to 75 with a cervical HPV16 infection that either progressed to CIN3+ or cleared (not recorded which). This sequence joins TRBV18 and TRBJ1-4; D possibly corresponds to TRBD1 (5 bases). CDR3 sequence reads: CASSPSQGTNEKLFF. The CDR3 DNA, read in part, is TGTGCCAGCTCACCCTCCCAGGGTACTAATGAAAAA. Full variable domain (rest looked up from reference TRBV18 and TRBJ1-4): NAGVMQNPRHLVRRRGQEARLRCSPMKGHSHVYWYRQLPEEGLKFMVYLQKENIIDESGMPKERFSAEFPKEGPSILRIQQVVRGDSAAYFCASSPSQGTNEKLFFGSGTQLSVL.